The TCR beta chain described here comes from a study of regulatory and conventional T cells in RAG deficiency. Notes on the study in general: Other subsets showed roughly 9.9-fold reductions, but Treg unique TCR beta sequences fell about 100-fold in these patients. Shorter CDR3s in all patient subsets; >75% Treg-Tconv overlap in Omenn. In Omenn syndrome, sorted "Tregs" may be peripherally activated cells. Shannon entropy was markedly lower and Simpson indices higher in RAG-deficient patients than control T-cell subsets.

Conventional CD4+ T cells were sorted from blood as CD25-low CD127-high cells. To note about this clone: Its specificity is unknown.

Profiled with immunoSEQ multiplex PCR; TCRdb holds only in-frame clones, not every one. The table has fewer than 40,000 clones, around 96% seen once. The V segment lost 2 bases and the J segment 6 bases; nucleotides outside the gene matches: 7. From germline, CDR1 is MRHNA and CDR2 SNTAGT. The CDR3 is 16 residues long. These data were also filed under a second study, of regulatory T cells. As reported in that work: Amplification used 52 TRBV primers and 13 TRBJ primers.

Sequenced: CD25- CD4+ T cells sorted from blood. This chain connects TRBV6-4 to TRBJ2-1, with 10 bases that match TRBD2. The TCR originated in a human donor in good health. The CDR3 bases are TGTGCCAGCAGTGACACTGAGGCTAGCGGGAGCAATGAGCAGTTCTTC. It encodes CASSDTEASGSNEQFF.